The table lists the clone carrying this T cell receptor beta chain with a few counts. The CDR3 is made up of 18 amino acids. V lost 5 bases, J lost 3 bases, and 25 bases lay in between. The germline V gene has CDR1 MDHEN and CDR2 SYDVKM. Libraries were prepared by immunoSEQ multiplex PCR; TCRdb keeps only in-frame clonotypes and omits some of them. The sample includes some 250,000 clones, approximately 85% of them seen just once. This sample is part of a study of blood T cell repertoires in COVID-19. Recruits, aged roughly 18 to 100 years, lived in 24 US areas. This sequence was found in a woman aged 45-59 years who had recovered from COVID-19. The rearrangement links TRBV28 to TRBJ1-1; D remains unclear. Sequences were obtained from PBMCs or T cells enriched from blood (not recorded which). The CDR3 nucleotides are TGTGCCAGCAGTCCAACTCAACTATGGACCCCGCGGGACACTGAAGCTTTCTTT. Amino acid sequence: CASSPTQLWTPRDTEAFF.